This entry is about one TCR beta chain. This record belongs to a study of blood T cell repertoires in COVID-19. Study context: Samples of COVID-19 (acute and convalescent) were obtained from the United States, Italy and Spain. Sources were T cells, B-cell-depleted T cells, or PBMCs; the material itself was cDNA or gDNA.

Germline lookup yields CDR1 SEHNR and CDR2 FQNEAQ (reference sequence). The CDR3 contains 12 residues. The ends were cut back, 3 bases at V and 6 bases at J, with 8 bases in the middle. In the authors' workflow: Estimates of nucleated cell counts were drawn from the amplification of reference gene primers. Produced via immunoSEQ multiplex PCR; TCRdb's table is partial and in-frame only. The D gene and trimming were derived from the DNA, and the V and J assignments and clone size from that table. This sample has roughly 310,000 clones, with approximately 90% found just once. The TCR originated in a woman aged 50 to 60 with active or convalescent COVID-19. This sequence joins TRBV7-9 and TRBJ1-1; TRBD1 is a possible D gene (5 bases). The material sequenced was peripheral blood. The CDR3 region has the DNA TGTGCCAGCAGCTTCGGGGGGGCTGAAGCTTTCTTT. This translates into CASSFGGAEAFF.